The clone carrying this TCR beta chain came up a few times. Its antigen is undetermined. Germline CDR1 SGHTA, CDR2 FQGNSA. Trimming cost V 1 base and J 4 bases; bases outside gene matches: 7. CDR3 length: 16 residues. The data belong to a study of identical twins. cDNA molecules carried unique molecular identifiers, and template switching added a universal primer site. TCRdb processed the 5' RACE reads anew with MiXCR; each CDR3 protein has one entry. Here the sample spans about 450,000 distinct CDR3 sequences, under 20% being singletons. Overall study findings and caveats: While abundant cord blood beta clonotypes carried fewer insertions, memory repertoires showed no such pattern. There is a chance that invariant MAIT and iNKT cells partially muddied zero-insertion analyses.

The receptor was derived from a man aged 50-59 years in good health. Sequenced: naive T cells sorted from blood. The chain uses TRBV7-2 and TRBJ2-3; 8 bases are a match to TRBD1. The CDR3 reads CASSLVSGGASDTQYF. The CDR3 DNA is TGTGCCAGCAGCTTAGTATCAGGGGGCGCTTCAGATACGCAGTATTTT.